Listed below are T cell receptor beta chains from one sample, sequenced in a study of T cells in Graves' hyperthyroidism and ophthalmopathy. TCRdb passed the multiplex PCR reads through MiXCR, listing each CDR3 protein once. The sample includes under 800,000 distinct CDR3 sequences, 14% seen only once; the top ten take roughly 10%. The sequencing input was blood. The receptors shown here come from a woman in her late teens or twenties with Graves' hyperthyroidism. CDR3s include the opening cysteine and the closing phenylalanine or tryptophan. D genes are given only for firm matches. The size field is filled for only some rows; it gives once, few, many or a size class.

V gene	J gene	D gene	clone size	CDR3 DNA	CDR3 protein
TRBV7-9	TRBJ2-7	TRBD1	many	TGTGCCAGCAGGCCTCGTGGGGACAGGGGCTCCTACGAGCAGTACTTC	CASRPRGDRGSYEQYF
TRBV20-1	TRBJ2-1	TRBD2	many	TGCAGTGCTCTTAGCGGGAGGGTCTGGTACAATGAGCAGTTCTTC	CSALSGRVWYNEQFF
TRBV27	TRBJ2-2	TRBD1	-	TGTGCCGGCCAGGTATTCTCCGGGACAGCCCACACCGGGGAGCTGTTTTTT	CAGQVFSGTAHTGELFF
TRBV13	TRBJ2-1	-	many	TGTGCCAGCAGCTACAAGAAGGCTGAGCAGTTCTTC	CASSYKKAEQFF
TRBV7-2	TRBJ2-4	TRBD2	many	TGTGCCAGCAGCCTGACTAGCGGGAGGCCTGAACTAGCCAAAAACATTCAGTACTTC	CASSLTSGRPELAKNIQYF
TRBV19	TRBJ1-2	TRBD1	few	TGTGCCAGTAGTATAGGCAGTGAGGGGGCGCGGATCTATGGCTACACCTTC	CASSIGSEGARIYGYTF
TRBV2	TRBJ1-1	TRBD1	few	TGTGCCAGCAGCCATAAACGGGAAGGGGGCGAAGCTCTCTTT	CASSHKREGGEALF
TRBV7-8	TRBJ1-2	-	-	TGTGCCAGCAGCTCCCGGGAAGGGGGAGCCTCTAACTATGGCTACACCTTC	CASSSREGGASNYGYTF
TRBV5-1	TRBJ2-1	TRBD1	-	TGCGCCAGCAGCCAGGACAGGGGGCACAGGGATCTGTTCTTC	CASSQDRGHRDLFF
TRBV3-1	TRBJ1-1	-	many	TGTGCCAGCAGCCAAGCGTCAGGGGACACTGAAGCTTTCTTT	CASSQASGDTEAFF
TRBV2	TRBJ1-6	-	many	TGTGCCAGCAGCCCGATGGGTAATTCACCCCTCCACTTT	CASSPMGNSPLHF
TRBV28	TRBJ2-1	TRBD2	-	TGTGCCAGCAGTTCCACCTCGGCTAGCGGGATATCCTACAATGAGCAGTTCTTC	CASSSTSASGISYNEQFF
TRBV4-1	TRBJ2-5	TRBD2	many	TGCGCCAGCAGCCCCTCCGGGACTACGCAAGAGACCCAGTACTTC	CASSPSGTTQETQYF
TRBV5-1	TRBJ2-5	-	many	TGCGCCAGCAGCTTGAATGGCGGGTTCGGTAGGGAGACCCAGTACTTC	CASSLNGGFGRETQYF
TRBV5-1	TRBJ2-7	-	many	TGTGCCAGTAGTACGGGACCGAGCTCCTACGAGCAGTACTTC	CASSTGPSSYEQYF
TRBV7-9	TRBJ2-3	-	many	TGTGCCAGCACCATTCGCGGGGTGGATACGCAGTATTTT	CASTIRGVDTQYF